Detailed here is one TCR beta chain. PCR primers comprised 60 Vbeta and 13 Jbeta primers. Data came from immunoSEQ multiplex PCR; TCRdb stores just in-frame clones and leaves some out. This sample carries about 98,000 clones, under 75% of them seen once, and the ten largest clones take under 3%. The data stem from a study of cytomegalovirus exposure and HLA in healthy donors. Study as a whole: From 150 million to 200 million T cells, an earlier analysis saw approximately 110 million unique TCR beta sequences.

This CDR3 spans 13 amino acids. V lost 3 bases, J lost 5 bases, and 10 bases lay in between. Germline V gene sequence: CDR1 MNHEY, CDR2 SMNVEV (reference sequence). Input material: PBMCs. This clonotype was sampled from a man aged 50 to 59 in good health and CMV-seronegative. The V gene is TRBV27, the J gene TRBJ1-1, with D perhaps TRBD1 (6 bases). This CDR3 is CASSFSRGTEAFF. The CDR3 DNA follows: TGTGCCAGCAGTTTTTCGAGGGGGACTGAAGCTTTCTTT.